Listed here are 9 T cell receptor beta chains from one sample, sequenced in a study of CD4 and CD8 cells across lung adenocarcinoma regions (dated by TCRdb to 2017 to 2018). The method behind the library was PCR. The reads were generated on a HiSeq X Ten. The public reads were reprocessed in TCRdb via fastp at Q25 and MiXCR, keeping in-frame beta chains. Each entry is one CDR3 protein sequence, shown with its most common DNA and genes. The sample table holds 3,000 to 4,000 distinct CDR3 sequences, of which 45% to 60% were seen once. The ten largest make up roughly a third of the sample. Sample: CD4+ T cells from the center of a lung tumor. The label giving this sample's cell subset or site can be read as: tumor center region. The source of these receptors is a female donor with lung adenocarcinoma. The CD4 and CD8 labels of this study may be unreliable.

This clonotype was seen only a few times. The rearrangement uses TRBV27 and TRBJ2-6, with D perhaps TRBD1 (5 bases). Germline V gives CDR1 MNHEY, CDR2 SMNVEV (reference sequence). V dropped 4 bases and J dropped 0 bases, with 7 bases sitting between them. The CDR3 is 15 residues long. CDR3 bases: TGTGCCAGCAGTTCAAGGGGCTCTGGGGCCAACGTCCTGACTTTC. Residues: CASSSRGSGANVLTF.

This chain links TRBV7-2 with TRBJ1-2; D gene unclear. Germline CDR1 is SGHTA and CDR2 is FQGNSA. The CDR3 totals 15 residues. Trimming left V 1 base short and J 0 bases short, with 9 bases between. In DNA form, the CDR3 reads TGTGCCAGCAGCTTAGTAGTCAGTTCTAACTATGGCTACACCTTC. It codes for CASSLVVSSNYGYTF.

The CDR3 sequence is CASAPGSSYNEQFF. CDR3 bases: TGTGCTAGCGCCCCGGGAAGCTCCTACAATGAGCAGTTCTTC. This chain connects TRBV7-7 to TRBJ2-1; TRBD2 is a possible D gene (5 bases). Germline values: CDR1 SSHAT, CDR2 FNYEAQ (reference sequence). This CDR3 region has 14 residues.

The rearrangement links TRBV6-1 to TRBJ2-5, with 7 bases aligning to TRBD2. This CDR3 comprises 16 residues. Germline lookup yields CDR1 MNHNS and CDR2 SASEGT. J lost 5 bases, V lost 3 bases, and 12 bases had no gene match. This CDR3 reads CASSEVPGLGRETQYF. The CDR3, as DNA: TGTGCCAGCAGTGAGGTTCCCGGACTAGGGAGGGAGACCCAGTACTTC.

This chain uses TRBV20-1 with TRBJ2-1; TRBD2 matches at 9 bases. The DNA end is a closer match to TRBJ2-7, so the J assignment may be wrong. The CDR3 extends over 14 amino acids. Germline CDR1 and CDR2: DFQATT and SNEGSKA (reference sequence). Here the CDR3 reads CSATPSGKTYEQYF. CDR3 sequence (DNA): TGCAGTGCTACCCCTAGCGGGAAAACCTACGAGCAGTACTTC.

The chain links TRBV6-1 to TRBJ2-5; perhaps TRBD2 as D (5 bases). The end of the DNA aligns better with TRBJ2-7, so the J call may be wrong. Germline loops: CDR1 MNHNS, CDR2 SASEGT. The CDR3 is 13 residues long. The CDR3 region is CASNKILEDEQYF. Written as DNA, the CDR3 is TGTGCCAGCAACAAAATACTAGAGGACGAGCAGTACTTC.

The chain is built from TRBV6-1 and TRBJ2-5; the match to TRBD2 covers 9 bases. This CDR3 is built from 15 residues. The germline CDR1 and CDR2 sequences are MNHNS and SASEGT. The junction had 11 bases not matched to a gene; V was cut back by 1 base and J by 11 bases. The CDR3 protein is CASSEEVAGASKQYF. Here the CDR3 DNA reads TGTGCCAGCAGTGAAGAGGTAGCGGGGGCCTCGAAGCAGTACTTC.

This clonotype came up once. V gene TRBV6-5 combines with J gene TRBJ1-2; no clear D gene. The CDR3 is 14 amino acids. V gave up 3 bases and J gave up 4 bases, with 12 bases separating them. From germline, CDR1 is MNHEY and CDR2 SVGAGI. This CDR3 reads CASSYREQVYGYTF. The DNA for the CDR3 is TGTGCCAGCAGTTATCGTGAGCAGGTCTATGGCTACACCTTC.

This clonotype was observed a few times. The chain combines TRBV6-4 with TRBJ2-1; D is perhaps TRBD2 (5 bases). The V end lost 3 bases, the J end lost 9 bases, and 18 bases lay between the germline ends. The CDR3 consists of 15 residues. The V gene's germline CDR1 is MRHNA and CDR2 SNTAGT. The CDR3 DNA is TGTGCCAGCAGTGAAAGCCTAGTAGCGTTCGGTGAGCAGTTCTTC. Translated: CASSESLVAFGEQFF.